The 2 T cell receptor beta chains listed next were all sequenced from one sample in a study of response to subunit inactivated influenza vaccine. TCRdb called the RT-PCR reads again in MiXCR, with one record for every CDR3 protein. The repertoire holds 650,000 to 800,000 distinct CDR3 sequences, with approximately 15% as singletons. The sequencing used PBMCs from blood, collected 14 to 15 days before vaccination. Receptor source: a man in his fifties or sixties who received an inactivated influenza vaccine.

The chain is built from TRBV20-1 and TRBJ2-2; 9 bases align to TRBD1. V lost 5 bases and J lost 7; bases outside the gene matches: 11. The CDR3 covers 15 residues. The V gene's germline CDR1 is DFQATT and CDR2 SNEGSKA (reference sequence). The CDR3 sequence: CSAVQGARMGGELFF. The CDR3 bases are TGCAGTGCTGTACAGGGGGCTAGGATGGGCGGGGAGCTGTTTTTT.

The chain recombines TRBV20-1 with TRBJ2-7, with D perhaps TRBD1 (6 bases). Germline V gene data show CDR1 as DFQATT and CDR2 as SNEGSKA (reference sequence). The CDR3 covers 13 residues. V shed 2 bases and J shed 1 base, with 9 bases lying between them. This CDR3 is CSARLGASYEQYF. The CDR3 DNA reads TGCAGTGCTAGATTGGGGGCTTCCTACGAGCAGTACTTC.